This T cell receptor (beta chain) is drawn from a study of shared clonotypes between healthy human individuals. Study background: The study drew on a couple of women and a few men aged 18 to 49 as donors.

Method: immunoSEQ multiplex PCR; TCRdb's copy keeps in-frame clones and lacks some. The sample has 980,000 or so clones; 60% to 85% are singletons. V was trimmed by 1 base and J by 5 bases, leaving 11 bases between them. This CDR3 is 14 amino acids long. Germline V gene sequence: CDR1 SGHTA, CDR2 FQGNSA. The rearrangement joins TRBV7-2 to TRBJ1-1; D call uncertain. The sequence derives from a man aged 18-30 years in good health. The sequenced sample consisted of memory CD4+ T cells sorted from blood. Stated subset: CD45RA-negative fraction. CDR3 amino acids: CASSLVTGRTEAFF. In nucleotides, the CDR3 is TGTGCCAGCAGCTTAGTAACGGGGAGAACTGAAGCTTTCTTT.